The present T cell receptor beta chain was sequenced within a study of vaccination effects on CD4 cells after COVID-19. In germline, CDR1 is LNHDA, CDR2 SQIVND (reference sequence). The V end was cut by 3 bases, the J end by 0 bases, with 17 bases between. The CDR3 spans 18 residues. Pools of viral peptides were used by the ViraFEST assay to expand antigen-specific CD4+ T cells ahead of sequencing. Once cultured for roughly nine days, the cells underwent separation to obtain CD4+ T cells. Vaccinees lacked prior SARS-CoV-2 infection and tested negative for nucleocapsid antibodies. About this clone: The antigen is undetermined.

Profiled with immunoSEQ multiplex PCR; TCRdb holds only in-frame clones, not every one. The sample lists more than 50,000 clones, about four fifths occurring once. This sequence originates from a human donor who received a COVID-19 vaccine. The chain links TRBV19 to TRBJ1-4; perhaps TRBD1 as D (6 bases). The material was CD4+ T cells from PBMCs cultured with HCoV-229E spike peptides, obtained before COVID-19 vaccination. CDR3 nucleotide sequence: TGTGCCAGTAGTATGGGGATTCGACAGGAGTCAACTAATGAAAAACTGTTTTTT. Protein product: CASSMGIRQESTNEKLFF.